The T cell receptor beta chain described here comes from a study of T and B cells in COVID-19 patients. Overall study results and limits: Few blood samples existed from mildly ill patients during symptoms or early in severe cases. There were 2,331 TCR clusters exclusive to the recovered cohort, a few dozen with low generation probability. Highly clonal in active COVID-19, TRB repertoires exceeded healthy-donor diversity and richness at recovery.

In this sample, this clonotype turned up a few times. Its antigen is undetermined. BIOMED2 TRB-A/B primer pools were used in multiplex TRB PCR. TCRdb ran MiXCR on the multiplex PCR reads and lists one entry per CDR3 protein. The table includes under 20,000 distinct CDR3 sequences, about a quarter detected once. Each TRB amplification used roughly 220-550 ng of genomic DNA from blood. The origin of this receptor is a human donor who had recovered from COVID-19. The specimen was blood.

The CDR3 region has the DNA TGTGCCAGCAGCTCACAGGGACCTGGAAACACCATATATTTT. Its translation is CASSSQGPGNTIYF. The chain carries TRBV5-5 and TRBJ1-3; tentative D call: TRBD1 (6 bases). The CDR3 extends over 14 amino acids. Germline V CDR1 and CDR2: SGHKS, YYEKEE (reference sequence). With 3 bases removed from V and 2 bases from J, the gap between germline ends came to 9 bases.